The 5 T cell receptor beta chains given below trace back to one sample, sequenced in a study of CD8+CD57+ T cells in acquired aplastic anemia. CDR3 and TCR beta VDJ profiling relied on genomic DNA as the template. TCRdb redid the calling of the reads with MiXCR, one entry per CDR3 protein. In the table there are fewer than 150,000 distinct CDR3 sequences, around 48% of which are singletons. Sequences were obtained from sorted CD4+, CD8+, or CD8+CD57+ T cells (not recorded which) from PBMCs. All receptors derive from a human donor in good health, serving as a control.

This chain joins TRBV2 and TRBJ1-6; unclear D gene. Germline V lookup: CDR1 SNHLY, CDR2 FYNNEI. The CDR3 is made up of 13 amino acids. Trimming shortened V by 7 bases and J by 10 bases, and 14 bases separated the two germline ends. The DNA for the CDR3 is TGTGCCAGCACCCTCTTAAGTGAATCACCCCTCCACTTT. This codes for CASTLLSESPLHF.

This clonotype occurred many times. This chain links TRBV7-6 with TRBJ1-4, with 8 bases that match TRBD1. The CDR3 length is 16 residues. Looked up from germline, CDR1 is SGHVS and CDR2 is FNYEAQ. V was clipped by 0 bases and J by 7 bases; unmatched bases: 7. The CDR3 DNA sequence: TGTGCCAGCAGCTTAGCCCCTCAGGGGGCGGGTGAAAAACTGTTTTTT. Amino acids: CASSLAPQGAGEKLFF. The full variable domain, rest sourced from reference TRBV7-6 and TRBJ1-4, is GAGVSQSPRYKVTKRGQDVALRCDPISGHVSLYWYRQALGQGPEFLTYFNYEAQQDKSGLPNDRFSAERPEGSISTLTIQRTEQRDSAMYRCASSLAPQGAGEKLFFGSGTQLSVL.

The chain joins TRBV20-1 to TRBJ2-1; 13 nucleotides line up with TRBD2. V was clipped by 6 bases and J by 5 bases; unmatched bases: 7. The CDR3 is 15 residues long. The germline CDR1 and CDR2 sequences are DFQATT and SNEGSKA (reference sequence). This CDR3 is CSATGLAGDHNEQFF. For the CDR3, the DNA is TGCAGTGCAACCGGACTAGCGGGGGATCACAATGAGCAGTTCTTC.

This clonotype was counted at least ten times. The V and J genes are TRBV6-1 and TRBJ1-1; D is unclear. Germline CDR1 and CDR2: MNHNS and SASEGT. The CDR3 length is 14 residues. With 8 bases removed from V and 0 bases from J, the gap between germline ends came to 13 bases. CDR3 loop: CASGPRGLNTEAFF. CDR3 nucleotide sequence: TGTGCCAGCGGGCCCCGTGGTCTGAACACTGAAGCTTTCTTT.

This clonotype occurred many times. The V call is TRBV20-1, the J call TRBJ1-1; D uncertain. The V gene lost 6 bases and the J gene lost 2 bases, with 10 bases spanning the gap. Germline CDR1 is DFQATT and CDR2 is SNEGSKA (reference sequence). CDR3 size: 12 residues. DNA for the CDR3: TGCAGTGCCCGAGGCAGTAACACTGAAGCTTTCTTT. It specifies CSARGSNTEAFF.